These 13 T cell receptor beta chains came from one sample sequenced in a study of beta chain features in type 1 diabetes. Every bit of the isolated RNA underwent reverse transcription, so sequencing read expressed TCRB transcripts. Assay used: immunoSEQ multiplex PCR; TCRdb lists only in-frame clones, some missing. The sample lists around 300,000 clones, about 10% occurring once. The specimen was naive CD4+ T cells from blood. These receptors originate from a woman in her 30s in good health.

This clone was seen a few times. The chain employs TRBV27 and TRBJ2-7; a weak D match, TRBD1 (7 bases). The CDR3 consists of 15 residues. Trimming removed 0 bases from V and 4 bases from J, with 13 bases in between. Germline V CDR1 and CDR2: MNHEY, SMNVEV (reference sequence). This chain's CDR3 is CASSLSQTGRYEQYF. As DNA, the CDR3 is TGTGCCAGCAGTTTATCCCAGACAGGGAGGTACGAGCAGTACTTC.

This rearrangement joins TRBV27 to TRBJ2-7, with TRBD2 as a possible D gene (5 bases). Germline V gene data show CDR1 as MNHEY and CDR2 as SMNVEV (reference sequence). The V end lost 7 bases, the J end lost 4 bases, and 14 bases lay between the germline ends. The CDR3 runs 13 residues. For the CDR3, the DNA is TGTGCCAGCACCGAGGGCCCGAGATACGAGCAGTACTTC. As protein: CASTEGPRYEQYF.

This clone was detected a few times. In DNA, the CDR3 is TGTGCCAGCTCACCGACAGGTTTAGAATCCTACGAGCAGTACTTC. Translation: CASSPTGLESYEQYF. The rearrangement links TRBV18 to TRBJ2-7; D is perhaps TRBD1 (6 bases). Germline CDR1 reads KGHSH; CDR2 reads LQKENI. The CDR3 is 15 amino acids. The germline V and J ends were trimmed by 3 bases and 1 base, with 13 bases remaining between them. Drawing the rest from reference TRBV18 and TRBJ2-7, the complete variable domain is NAGVMQNPRHLVRRRGQEARLRCSPMKGHSHVYWYRQLPEEGLKFMVYLQKENIIDESGMPKERFSAEFPKEGPSILRIQQVVRGDSAAYFCASSPTGLESYEQYFGPGTRLTVT.

In this sample, this clone turned up a few times. V is TRBV9 and J is TRBJ2-5; D might be TRBD1 (6 bases). The V gene lost 1 base and the J gene lost 5 bases, with 9 bases spanning the gap. This CDR3 spans 13 amino acids. The germline gives CDR1 SGDLS, CDR2 YYNGEE. CDR3: CASSVIQGETQYF. The DNA for the CDR3 is TGTGCCAGCAGCGTAATCCAGGGGGAGACCCAGTACTTC.

This clone has just a few counts. V is TRBV7-9 and J is TRBJ2-6; tentatively, D is TRBD2 (5 bases). Per the germline V gene, CDR1 is SEHNR and CDR2 is FQNEAQ (reference sequence). CDR3 size: 17 residues. The ends were cut back, 6 bases at V and 4 bases at J, with 19 bases in the middle. CDR3 sequence (DNA): TGTGCCAGCAGTGATATGCTGAGTGGGAGCGGGGCCAACGTCCTGACTTTC. Protein sequence: CASSDMLSGSGANVLTF.

The chain carries TRBV18 and TRBJ2-3; D possibly corresponds to TRBD2 (6 bases). The length of the CDR3 is 15 residues. V lost 3 bases to trimming and J lost 5 bases, with 15 bases between them. Per germline, CDR1 KGHSH and CDR2 LQKENI. The CDR3 sequence is CASSPIPGLLDTQYF. CDR3 bases: TGTGCCAGCTCACCTATCCCGGGACTCCTAGATACGCAGTATTTT. Complete variable domain (other parts from reference TRBV18 and TRBJ2-3): NAGVMQNPRHLVRRRGQEARLRCSPMKGHSHVYWYRQLPEEGLKFMVYLQKENIIDESGMPKERFSAEFPKEGPSILRIQQVVRGDSAAYFCASSPIPGLLDTQYFGPGTRLTVL.

There are a few counts of this clone. V gene TRBV5-1 combines with J gene TRBJ2-1; the match to TRBD2 covers 9 bases. V trimming: 5 bases; J trimming: 10 bases; junction bases outside the gene matches: 7. CDR1 is SGHRS, CDR2 YFSETQ, per germline. This CDR3 region has 13 residues. This CDR3 is CASSPGLAREQFF. As DNA, the CDR3 is TGCGCCAGCAGTCCGGGACTAGCTCGGGAGCAGTTCTTC. The whole variable domain, filled in from reference TRBV5-1 and TRBJ2-1, reads KAGVTQTPRYLIKTRGQQVTLSCSPISGHRSVSWYQQTPGQGLQFLFEYFSETQRNKGNFPGRFSGRQFSNSRSEMNVSTLELGDSALYLCASSPGLAREQFFGPGTRLTVL.

The gene calls are TRBV7-2 and TRBJ2-7, with a tentative D call TRBD2 (5 bases). This CDR3 comprises 14 residues. With 6 bases removed from V and 0 bases from J, the gap between germline ends came to 12 bases. CDR1 is SGHTA, CDR2 FQGNSA, per germline. The chain's CDR3 is CASSHSGISYEQYF. The DNA of the CDR3 is TGTGCCAGCAGTCACAGCGGCATCTCCTACGAGCAGTACTTC.

The CDR3 nucleotides read TGTGCCAGCAGCGTCACCGGGACTAGCGGGACCACAGATACGCAGTATTTT. It encodes CASSVTGTSGTTDTQYF. The chain is built from TRBV9 and TRBJ2-3; the match to TRBD2 covers 13 bases. V was clipped by 2 bases and J by 2 bases; unmatched bases: 5. The CDR3 loop spans 17 amino acids. Germline CDR1 SGDLS, CDR2 YYNGEE.

The gene calls are TRBV7-3 and TRBJ2-2, with D perhaps TRBD2 (6 bases). Germline V CDR1 and CDR2: SGHTA, FQGTGA. The CDR3 sequence is 16 residues long. Trimming took 4 bases from V and 1 from J, leaving 13 bases between them. CDR3 DNA: TGTGCCAGCAGCTATACTAGCTACCTGAACACCGGGGAGCTGTTTTTT. As protein: CASSYTSYLNTGELFF.

The chain has TRBV6-5 and TRBJ2-5; a weak D match, TRBD2 (6 bases). The germline CDR1 and CDR2 sequences are MNHEY and SVGAGI. CDR3 length equals 14 residues. Deletions cut 4 bases from V and 5 bases from J, with 14 bases between. In nucleotides, the CDR3 is TGTGCCAGCAGTTCCTCCGGGAGAAAGGAGACCCAGTACTTC. It is translated as CASSSSGRKETQYF.

The chain carries TRBV7-9 and TRBJ2-3; TRBD2 is a possible D gene (6 bases). From germline, CDR1 is SEHNR and CDR2 FQNEAQ (reference sequence). The CDR3 spans 13 residues. The germline V and J ends were trimmed by 5 bases and 3 bases, with 9 bases remaining between them. The CDR3 DNA reads TGTGCCAGCAGCCCCGCGGGGACAGATACGCAGTATTTT. It encodes CASSPAGTDTQYF.

V usage is TRBV6-1 and J usage is TRBJ2-7; weak D call: TRBD2 (5 bases). The V end was cut by 3 bases, the J end by 0 bases, with 12 bases between. Germline V CDR1 and CDR2: MNHNS, SASEGT. This CDR3 region has 15 residues. The CDR3 loop reads CASSEGVFSSYEQYF. CDR3 nucleotide sequence: TGTGCCAGCAGTGAGGGAGTCTTCAGCTCCTACGAGCAGTACTTC.